These 13 T cell receptor beta chains were all obtained from the same sample, sequenced in a study of T cells in Graves' hyperthyroidism and ophthalmopathy (dated by TCRdb to between 2018 and 2021). Library preparation used multiplex PCR. Sequenced using an Illumina HiSeq 2000. TCR beta CDR3 regions were amplified from RNA transcripts. The TCR CDR3 was subjected to a first round of RT-PCR using the HTBI primer set and the Qiagen OneStep RT-PCR kit. The public reads were reprocessed in TCRdb via fastp at Q25 and MiXCR, keeping in-frame beta chains. Records with the same CDR3 protein are collapsed into one entry carrying the most frequent genes and DNA. The sample table holds 250,000 to 300,000 distinct CDR3 sequences, of which approximately 18% were seen once. The ten largest clones capture approximately 37% of the sample. Specimen: blood. Receptors originate from a man aged 50-59 years with Graves' ophthalmopathy.

Many counts were recorded for this clonotype. The genes are TRBV18 and TRBJ2-7; 12 bases match TRBD2. Per the germline V gene, CDR1 is KGHSH and CDR2 is LQKENI. J gave up 1 base and V 5 bases, and 6 bases lay outside the gene matches. This CDR3 is built from 16 residues. This CDR3 reads CASSRQTSGGSYEQYF. The CDR3 coding sequence is TGTGCCAGCTCAAGACAGACTAGCGGGGGATCCTACGAGCAGTACTTC.

This clonotype was detected ten times or more. V and J are TRBV9 and TRBJ1-2; D might be TRBD1 (5 bases). V lost 0 bases to trimming and J lost 0 bases, with 15 bases between them. CDR3 length: 17 amino acids. The germline V gene encodes CDR1 SGDLS and CDR2 YYNGEE. The chain's CDR3 is CASSVGSEGRANYGYTF. For the CDR3, the DNA is TGTGCCAGCAGCGTAGGGAGTGAGGGGCGAGCTAACTATGGCTACACCTTC.

This clonotype came up a few times. This CDR3 is CASSAGNRGPNYGYTF. DNA for the CDR3: TGTGCCAGCAGCGCGGGGAACAGGGGGCCTAACTATGGCTACACCTTC. The chain carries TRBV5-4 and TRBJ1-2, with TRBD1 matching over 9 bases. Trimming at V came to 4 bases and at J to 0 bases, leaving 7 bases not matched to a gene. This CDR3 is built from 16 residues. CDR1 and CDR2 from the germline V gene are SGHNT and YYREEE (reference sequence).

The chain has TRBV12-3 or TRBV12-4 and TRBJ1-4; 9 bases align to TRBD1. There are 16 residues in the CDR3. The trim removed 5 bases at V and 0 bases at J, leaving 4 bases unmatched. The CDR3 nucleotides read TGTGCCAGCAGTGGGACAGGGAATGCAACTAATGAAAAACTGTTTTTT. Translated, it gives CASSGTGNATNEKLFF.

This clonotype was found many times. The chain recombines TRBV28 with TRBJ1-1; D is unresolved. Trimming took 6 bases from V and 1 from J, leaving 9 bases between them. This CDR3 is 13 amino acids long. The V gene's germline CDR1 is MDHEN and CDR2 SYDVKM. This CDR3 reads CASRDLWNTEAFF. CDR3 nucleotides: TGTGCCAGCAGGGACCTCTGGAACACTGAAGCTTTCTTT.

This clonotype was counted only a few times. The chain recombines TRBV30 with TRBJ2-3; TRBD2 matches at 10 bases. The V gene end was trimmed by 0 bases and the J gene end by 4 bases; junction bases not matched to a gene: 10. The CDR3 runs 17 residues. From germline, CDR1 is GTSNPN and CDR2 SVGIG (reference sequence). CDR3 loop: CAWSVLWLAGVADTQYF. The CDR3 DNA reads TGTGCCTGGAGTGTATTATGGCTAGCGGGAGTGGCAGATACGCAGTATTTT.

This clonotype has just one count. The rearrangement uses TRBV10-3 and TRBJ2-7, with D possibly TRBD2 on 6 matching bases. The V gene lost 5 bases and the J gene lost 7 bases, with 21 bases spanning the gap. From germline, CDR1 is ENHRY and CDR2 SYGVKD. This CDR3 has 15 amino acids. The CDR3 DNA sequence: TGTGCCATCAGTCCGGGACTTACGGGCAATTGGGAGCAGTACTTC. It is translated as CAISPGLTGNWEQYF.

This clonotype has a handful of counts. The CDR3 nucleotides read TGCAGTGCTAGAGAATCCGGGACAGGGGCCAACTATGGCTACACCTTC. Translated, it gives CSARESGTGANYGYTF. The J gene is TRBJ1-2, the V gene TRBV20-1; the match to TRBD1 covers 10 bases. With 0 bases clipped from V and 2 bases from J, the junction kept 6 bases outside the gene matches. CDR1 is DFQATT, CDR2 SNEGSKA, per germline (reference sequence). CDR3 length: 16 residues.

This chain joins TRBV27 and TRBJ2-5, with D maybe TRBD1 (6 bases). V was cut by 5 bases and J by 7 bases, with 17 bases left in between. CDR1 MNHEY and CDR2 SMNVEV come from the germline V gene (reference sequence). The CDR3 covers 14 residues. This CDR3 reads CASSRVGVGGTQYF. CDR3 coding DNA: TGTGCCAGCAGTCGAGTGGGGGTAGGGGGGACCCAGTACTTC.

This clonotype was recorded a few times. The chain is built from TRBV4-1 and TRBJ2-3, with 8 bases aligning to TRBD2. This CDR3 region has 16 residues. The germline V gene encodes CDR1 MGHRA and CDR2 YSYEKL. The V gene end was trimmed by 1 base and the J gene end by 6 bases; junction bases not matched to a gene: 9. CDR3 nucleotides: TGCGCCAGCAGCCAAGTCGGGAGGGCCTTGATTGATACGCAGTATTTT. It specifies CASSQVGRALIDTQYF.

This clonotype was detected many times. J is TRBJ2-7 and V is TRBV12-3 or TRBV12-4, with a possible D match to TRBD1 (6 bases). This CDR3 is built from 16 residues. Trimming shortened V by 6 bases and J by 3 bases, and 21 bases separated the two germline ends. CDR3: CASRPSSDRTYYEQYF. CDR3 sequence (DNA): TGTGCCAGCAGACCCTCCTCGGACAGAACCTACTACGAGCAGTACTTC.

V is TRBV9 and J is TRBJ2-3, with D maybe TRBD2 (6 bases). CDR1 SGDLS and CDR2 YYNGEE come from the germline V gene. This CDR3 has 17 residues. Trimming removed 0 bases at V and 4 bases at J, with 18 bases between. The CDR3 DNA sequence: TGTGCCAGCAGCGTAGATATTTCGGGAGTAAGAGCAGATACGCAGTATTTT. Residues: CASSVDISGVRADTQYF.

The chain is built from TRBV6-1 and TRBJ1-5; D is ambiguous. From germline, CDR1 is MNHNS and CDR2 SASEGT. There are 13 residues in the CDR3. Trimming removed 4 bases at V and 5 bases at J, with 9 bases between. The CDR3 reads CASSGPQDQPQHF. CDR3 nucleotide sequence: TGTGCCAGCAGTGGCCCCCAGGATCAGCCCCAGCATTTT.